This entry lists 20 T cell receptor beta chains sequenced from one sample in a study of blood T cells in healthy people across ages. A sample-barcoded 5' primer and a J-beta primer mix were used in a second PCR of roughly 7 to 11 cycles. Each CDR3 protein is one row after TCRdb ran MiXCR on the 5' RACE reads. The repertoire includes around 780,000 distinct CDR3 sequences, 56% of them detected once, and more than 25% sits in the top ten. The specimen sequenced was blood. These TCRs come from a man aged 40-49 years in good health.

The chain links TRBV6-5 to TRBJ1-1, with D tentatively TRBD1 (6 bases). This CDR3 spans 15 amino acids. Germline V gives CDR1 MNHEY, CDR2 SVGAGI. Trimming took off 6 bases at V and 1 base at J, with 15 bases between the two ends. CDR3 nucleotide sequence: TGTGCCAGCAGAGGGATCGACAGGCCGAACACTGAAGCTTTCTTT. Translation: CASRGIDRPNTEAFF.

The V call is TRBV4-3, the J call TRBJ2-1, with unresolved D. Trimming removed 0 bases from V and 10 bases from J, with 10 bases in between. The germline V gene has CDR1 LGHNA and CDR2 YSLEER. The CDR3 consists of 13 residues. The CDR3 sequence: CASSQEVVQEQFF. The CDR3 DNA follows: TGCGCCAGCAGCCAAGAGGTAGTACAGGAGCAGTTCTTC.

This clonotype was detected only once. J is TRBJ1-1 and V is TRBV6-5; D unresolved. The V and J ends lost 4 bases and 8 bases respectively, with 17 bases between them. The CDR3 consists of 14 residues. CDR1 is MNHEY, CDR2 SVGAGI, per germline. In DNA form, the CDR3 reads TGTGCCAGCAGTTTTTATCGGACCCGAGCAGAAGCTTTCTTT. This sequence encodes CASSFYRTRAEAFF.

This clonotype was observed a handful of times. The V gene is TRBV7-2, the J gene TRBJ2-5; maybe TRBD1 (7 bases). CDR3 length: 14 residues. Trimming took off 5 bases at V and 5 bases at J, with 15 bases between the two ends. Germline loops: CDR1 SGHTA, CDR2 FQGNSA. The CDR3 nucleotides are TGTGCCAGCAGCGCCCAGGGGGGCTGGGAGACCCAGTACTTC. Protein: CASSAQGGWETQYF.

The chain carries TRBV5-6 and TRBJ2-7; 16 bases agree with TRBD2. The CDR3 consists of 18 residues. Germline V lookup: CDR1 SGHDT, CDR2 YYEEEE. The ends lost 4 bases at V and 3 bases at J; junction bases unmatched: 10. The CDR3, as DNA: TGTGCCAGCAGCGGAACCGGGACTAGCGGGAGGGCTGGCTACGAGCAGTACTTC. Translated: CASSGTGTSGRAGYEQYF.

This clonotype was recorded once. The chain joins TRBV6-2 or TRBV6-3 to TRBJ2-5, with 9 bases fitting TRBD2. The J call is in doubt because the DNA end fits TRBJ2-7 better. Germline V gene data show CDR1 as MNHEY and CDR2 as SVGEGT. This CDR3 has 14 amino acids. CDR3 sequence reads: CASSRLAGEYEQYF. The CDR3 nucleotides read TGTGCCAGCAGCCGGTTAGCGGGAGAGTACGAGCAGTACTTC.

The rearrangement uses TRBV6-6 and TRBJ1-2; TRBD1 agrees at 8 bases. Germline-derived CDR1 and CDR2 are MNHNY and SVGAGI (reference sequence). There are 15 residues in the CDR3. Trimming at V came to 5 bases and at J to 4 bases, leaving 9 bases not matched to a gene. For the CDR3, the DNA is TGTGCCAGCAGTCAAATCAGGGGGCGCGGCTATGGCTACACCTTC. The encoded protein is CASSQIRGRGYGYTF.

This clonotype came up a few times. The chain links TRBV7-2 to TRBJ2-3; D is unclear. V was cut by 0 bases and J by 14 bases, with 9 bases left in between. The CDR3 runs to 11 residues. The germline V gene has CDR1 SGHTA and CDR2 FQGNSA. The CDR3 region has the DNA TGTGCCAGCAGCTTAGCGGCTACGACGTATTTT. Protein sequence: CASSLAATTYF.

Notes on this clonotype: One junction end disagrees with the germline gene, perhaps due to a read error. This chain links TRBV11-1 with TRBJ2-6, with D perhaps assigned TRBD1 or TRBD2 (5 bases each). Per germline, CDR1 SGHAT and CDR2 FQDESV (reference sequence). This CDR3 is built from 19 residues. The CDR3 DNA follows: TGTGCCAGCGGCTTAATCTTTTCAAGGGACCACTCTGGGGCCAACGTCCTGACTTTC. Translated: CASGLIFSRDHSGANVLTF. Combining the CDR3 with reference TRBV11-1 and TRBJ2-6 gives the whole variable domain EAEVAQSPRYKITEKSQAVAFWCDPISGHATLYWYRQILGQGPELLVQFQDESVVDDSQLPKDRFSAERLKGVDSTLKIQPAELGDSAMYLCASGLIFSRDHSGANVLTFGAGSRLTVL.

This clonotype was seen a single time. The chain uses TRBV4-1 and TRBJ2-1, with TRBD2 as a possible D gene (6 bases). This CDR3 region has 17 residues. Trimming removed 1 base from V and 3 bases from J, with 16 bases in between. Looked up from germline, CDR1 is MGHRA and CDR2 is YSYEKL. The CDR3 sequence: CASSQAPLSGVYNEQFF. The CDR3 nucleotides read TGCGCCAGCAGCCAAGCCCCCTTGTCGGGAGTCTACAATGAGCAGTTCTTC.

The gene calls are TRBV10-3 and TRBJ2-3; TRBD1 might be the D (6 bases). This CDR3 is built from 11 residues. Germline V gene sequence: CDR1 ENHRY, CDR2 SYGVKD. Trimming took 9 bases from V and 5 from J, leaving 9 bases between them. CDR3: CAISRGDTQYF. The DNA of the CDR3 is TGTGCCATTTCCAGGGGAGATACGCAGTATTTT.

The rearrangement joins TRBV7-2 to TRBJ2-7; tentatively, D is TRBD1 (5 bases). With 5 bases removed from V and 2 bases from J, the gap between germline ends came to 10 bases. Germline CDR1 reads SGHTA; CDR2 reads FQGNSA. The CDR3 loop spans 13 amino acids. CDR3 in amino acids: CASSQGPAYEQYF. The CDR3, as DNA: TGTGCCAGCAGCCAGGGCCCCGCCTACGAGCAGTACTTC.

V is TRBV6-6 and J is TRBJ2-1; 9 nucleotides agree with TRBD2. The V gene end was trimmed by 8 bases and the J gene end by 5 bases; junction bases not matched to a gene: 7. CDR1 and CDR2 (germline): MNHNY, SVGAGI (reference sequence). CDR3 length: 14 residues. Here the CDR3 reads CASSGTSSHNEQFF. The CDR3 DNA reads as TGTGCCAGCTCTGGGACTAGCAGTCACAATGAGCAGTTCTTC.

The chain carries TRBV25-1 and TRBJ2-4; TRBD1 or TRBD2 may be the D gene (6 bases each). The length of the CDR3 is 12 residues. The germline V gene encodes CDR1 MGHDK and CDR2 SYGVNS. The CDR3 spells CAGGLAKNIQYF. The CDR3 DNA sequence: TGTGCGGGGGGCCTCGCCAAAAACATTCAGTACTTC.

This clonotype has more than one count but fewer than ten. J is TRBJ1-5 and V is TRBV27; D gene uncertain. Germline V gives CDR1 MNHEY, CDR2 SMNVEV (reference sequence). This CDR3 is built from 13 residues. The V end was cut by 5 bases, the J end by 6 bases, with 11 bases between. This chain's CDR3 is CASSTMFGQPQHF. CDR3 coding DNA: TGTGCCAGCAGTACTATGTTCGGTCAGCCCCAGCATTTT.

This chain uses TRBV15 with TRBJ2-5, with D tentatively TRBD1 (5 bases). Between the trimmed V and J ends, which lost 4 bases and 2 bases, there was a span of 14 bases. The CDR3 loop spans 15 amino acids. The germline V gene has CDR1 LNHNV and CDR2 YYDKDF (reference sequence). CDR3 nucleotides: TGTGCCACCAGCACCATGCAGGGCAGACAAGAGACCCAGTACTTC. Its translation is CATSTMQGRQETQYF.

The rearrangement joins TRBV10-3 to TRBJ2-7, with D perhaps matching TRBD2 (6 bases). Per germline, CDR1 ENHRY and CDR2 SYGVKD. The germline V and J ends were trimmed by 7 bases and 7 bases, with 17 bases remaining between them. CDR3 size: 13 residues. CDR3 nucleotides: TGTGCCATCAATGTCGGGGGTTCGCGGGAGCAGTACTTC. Amino acid sequence: CAINVGGSREQYF.

V usage is TRBV28 and J usage is TRBJ2-7, with no clear D. The CDR3 has 14 residues. V was clipped by 4 bases and J by 2 bases, with 12 bases between them. CDR1 is MDHEN, CDR2 SYDVKM, per germline. CDR3 bases: TGTGCCAGCAGTTATCACGGACCGACCTACGAGCAGTACTTC. Its protein is CASSYHGPTYEQYF.

V gene TRBV20-1 combines with J gene TRBJ1-6; TRBD1 matches at 7 bases. Germline trimming cut 5 bases from V and 8 bases from J; bases unmatched to any gene: 9. The germline V gene has CDR1 DFQATT and CDR2 SNEGSKA (reference sequence). CDR3 size: 14 residues. The CDR3 sequence: CSAGPGQQYSPLHF. CDR3 DNA: TGCAGTGCTGGGCCGGGACAGCAGTATTCACCCCTCCACTTT.

The chain recombines TRBV9 with TRBJ2-7, with D uncertain. V was cut by 0 bases and J by 3 bases, with 7 bases left in between. The CDR3 is 13 residues long. Germline V gene data show CDR1 as SGDLS and CDR2 as YYNGEE. DNA of the CDR3: TGTGCCAGCAGCGTAGAAGTGGGCTACGAGCAGTACTTC. This sequence encodes CASSVEVGYEQYF.